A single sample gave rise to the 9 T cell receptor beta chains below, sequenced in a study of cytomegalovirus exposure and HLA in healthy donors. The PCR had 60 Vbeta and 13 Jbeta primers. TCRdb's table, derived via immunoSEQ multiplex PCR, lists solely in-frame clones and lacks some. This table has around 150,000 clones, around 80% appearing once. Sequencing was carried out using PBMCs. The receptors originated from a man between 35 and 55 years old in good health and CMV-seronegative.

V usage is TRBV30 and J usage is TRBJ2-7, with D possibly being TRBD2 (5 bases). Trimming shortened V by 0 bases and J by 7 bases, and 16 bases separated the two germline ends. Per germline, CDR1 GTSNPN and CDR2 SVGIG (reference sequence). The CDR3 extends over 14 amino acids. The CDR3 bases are TGTGCCTGGAGTGTTCTCGGATCGGCGGGTGAGCAGTACTTC. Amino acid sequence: CAWSVLGSAGEQYF. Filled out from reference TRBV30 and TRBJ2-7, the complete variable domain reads SQTIHQWPATLVQPVGSPLSLECTVEGTSNPNLYWYRQAAGRGLQLLFYSVGIGQISSEVPQNLSASRPQDRQFILSSKKLLLSDSGFYLCAWSVLGSAGEQYFGPGTRLTVT.

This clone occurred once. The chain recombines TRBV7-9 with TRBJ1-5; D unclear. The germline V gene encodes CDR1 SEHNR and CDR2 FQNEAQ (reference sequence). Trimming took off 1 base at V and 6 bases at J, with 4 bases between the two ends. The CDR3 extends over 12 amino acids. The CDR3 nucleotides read TGTGCCAGCAGCTTAGTCTCTCAGCCCCAGCATTTT. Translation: CASSLVSQPQHF.

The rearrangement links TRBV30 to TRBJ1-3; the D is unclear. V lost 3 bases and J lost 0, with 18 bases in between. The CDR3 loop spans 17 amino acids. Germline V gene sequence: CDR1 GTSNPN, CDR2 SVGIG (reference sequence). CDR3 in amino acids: CAWRTGSLANSGNTIYF. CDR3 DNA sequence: TGTGCCTGGAGGACCGGGTCGCTGGCGAACTCTGGAAACACCATATATTTT.

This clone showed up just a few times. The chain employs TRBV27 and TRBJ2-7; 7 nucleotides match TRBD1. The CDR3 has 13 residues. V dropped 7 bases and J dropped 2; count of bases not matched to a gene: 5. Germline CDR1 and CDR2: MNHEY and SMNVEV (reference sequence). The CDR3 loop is CASKATGPYEQYF. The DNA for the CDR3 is TGTGCCAGCAAAGCGACAGGGCCCTACGAGCAGTACTTC.

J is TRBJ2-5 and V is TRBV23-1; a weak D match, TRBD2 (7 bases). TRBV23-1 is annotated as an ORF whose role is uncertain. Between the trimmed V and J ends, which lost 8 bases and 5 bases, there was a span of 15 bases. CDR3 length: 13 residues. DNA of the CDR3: TGCGCCAGCCCCCTGGGGGGGCCGGAGACCCAGTACTTC. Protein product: CASPLGGPETQYF.

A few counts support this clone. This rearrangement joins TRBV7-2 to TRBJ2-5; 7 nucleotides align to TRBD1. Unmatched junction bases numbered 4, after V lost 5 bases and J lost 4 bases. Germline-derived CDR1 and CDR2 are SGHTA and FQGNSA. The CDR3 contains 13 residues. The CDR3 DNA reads TGTGCCAGCAGCCACAGGGGAACAGAGACCCAGTACTTC. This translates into CASSHRGTETQYF.

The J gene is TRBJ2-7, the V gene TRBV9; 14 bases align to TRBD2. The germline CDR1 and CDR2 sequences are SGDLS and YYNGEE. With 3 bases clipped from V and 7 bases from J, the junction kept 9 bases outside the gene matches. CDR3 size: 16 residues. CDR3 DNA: TGTGCCAGCAGCGCCGGGGGACTAGCGGGAGTCAGGGAGCAGTACTTC. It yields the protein CASSAGGLAGVREQYF.

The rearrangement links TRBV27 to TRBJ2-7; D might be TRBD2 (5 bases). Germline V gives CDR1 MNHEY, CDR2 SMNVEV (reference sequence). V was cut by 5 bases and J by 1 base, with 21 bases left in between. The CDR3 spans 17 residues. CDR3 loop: CASSPTKGARRSYEQYF. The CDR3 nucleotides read TGTGCCAGCAGTCCAACAAAGGGAGCTAGGCGATCCTACGAGCAGTACTTC.

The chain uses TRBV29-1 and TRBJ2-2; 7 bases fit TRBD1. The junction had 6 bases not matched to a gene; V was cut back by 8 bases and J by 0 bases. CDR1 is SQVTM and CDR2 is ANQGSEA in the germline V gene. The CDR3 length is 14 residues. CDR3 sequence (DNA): TGCAGCACCTTGACAGGGCCGAACACCGGGGAGCTGTTTTTT. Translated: CSTLTGPNTGELFF.